This is a list of T cell receptor beta chains from one sample in a study of cytomegalovirus exposure and HLA in healthy donors. Produced via immunoSEQ multiplex PCR; TCRdb's table is partial and in-frame only. The sample holds 100,000 or so clones, over 60% seen once. Sequenced sample: PBMCs. These receptors were taken from a woman aged 40 to 50 in good health and CMV-seropositive. Both conserved end residues are trimmed from each CDR3.

TRBJ1-1,TRBV19,ASSIIHANTEAF
TRBJ2-1,TRBV7-6,ASSSTSGSALEQF
NA,TRBV6-5,ASSYLSSGSYEQY
TRBJ1-1,TRBV19,ASSIPGAETEAF
TRBJ2-2,TRBV28,ATNKAGGYTGELF
TRBJ2-1,TRBV18,ASSPTSDYNEQF
TRBJ2-2,TRBV5-1,ASSLDAGSNSNTGELF
TRBJ2-3,TRBV7-2,ASSLVGASTDTQY
TRBJ2-7,TRBV5-1,ASSLGSGEGPYEQY
TRBJ2-7,TRBV29-1,SGGLGGGSGEQY
TRBJ2-4,TRBV10-3,AISEPTVLAKNIQY
TRBJ2-1,TRBV30,AWAGTVSGEQF
TRBJ1-5,TRBV7-2,ASSLSQVRQPQH
TRBJ2-2,TRBV11-3,ASSKQGASGRATSGELF
TRBJ2-1,TRBV9,ASSGGLAGFNEQF
TRBJ1-2,TRBV2,ASSPPEDRLYGYT
TRBJ2-2,TRBV4-2,ASSPPTSGSSPGELF
TRBJ2-7,TRBV4-1,ASSQPREAQQY
TRBJ2-1,TRBV27,ASSLTPDSYNEQF
TRBJ2-6,TRBV9,ASSAGSLGANVLT
TRBJ2-5,TRBV7-9,SSSGAQETQY
TRBJ2-3,TRBV2,ASRRLPPSDTQY
TRBJ2-7,TRBV4-1,ASSHSTSGAYEQY
TRBJ1-5,TRBV19,ASSIKGSNQPQH
TRBJ1-2,TRBV19,ASSIQTGTGSGYT
TRBJ2-4,TRBV7-2,ASSLARGGIQY
TRBJ1-1,TRBV11-3,ASSPSDTEAF
TRBJ2-7,TRBV7-9,ASSLVRGRSSYEQY
TRBJ1-1,TRBV7-2,ASSRAGGVGRLNTEAF
TRBJ2-3,TRBV2,ASSYLLITDTQY
TRBJ2-7,TRBV6-6,ASSQPPGHISPEQY
TRBJ1-1,TRBV30,AWSRNLARTEAF
TRBJ2-7,TRBV2,ASSVISGPYEQY
TRBJ2-1,TRBV29-1,SVGTSYEQF
TRBJ1-2,TRBV7-6,ASSLEIGAAGYT
TRBJ1-6,TRBV7-3,ASSWDRGSYLH
TRBJ2-7,TRBV19,ASSRTGGYEQY
TRBJ2-3,TRBV6-1,ASSPGGGRGNTQY
TRBJ1-2,TRBV7-9,ASSPLGGATNYGYT
TRBJ2-1,TRBV9,ASGLAGNEQF
TRBJ2-1,TRBV7-2,ASSLGGVRYNEQF
TRBJ1-2,TRBV21-1,ASSTPPGQDLTYYGYT